Listed below are T cell receptor beta chains from one sample, sequenced in a study of T-cell memory formation after mild COVID-19. TCRdb itself ran the 5' RACE reads through MiXCR, one entry per CDR3 protein. The profile shows roughly 410,000 distinct CDR3 sequences, roughly 24% of them singletons. The sequenced material came from PBMCs or a T cell subset sorted from them (not recorded which). These receptor sequences come from an adult woman who had mild COVID-19 (a few samples of this study predate the infection). Cell type and time point are not known. CDR3s include the opening cysteine and the closing phenylalanine or tryptophan. A D gene is named only where the DNA matches it firmly. Rows give clone size only sometimes, using once, few, many, or a class for an expanded clone.

NA	TRBV12-3/TRBV12-4	NA	TRBJ1-4	CASTQGHANEKLFF	TGTGCCAGCACCCAGGGACACGCTAATGAAAAACTGTTTTTT
NA	TRBV5-1	few	TRBJ1-2	CASSLGQPGHYGYTF	TGCGCCAGCAGCTTGGGTCAGCCGGGACACTATGGCTACACCTTC
NA	TRBV23-1	few	TRBJ2-7	CASSNPGPSYEQYF	TGCGCCAGCAGTAACCCCGGGCCCAGCTACGAGCAGTACTTC
TRBD1	TRBV7-2	NA	TRBJ1-2	CASSSQGQGTRYGYTF	TGTGCCAGCAGCTCCCAGGGACAGGGTACTCGCTATGGCTACACCTTC
NA	TRBV12-3/TRBV12-4	few	TRBJ1-3	CASSADISGNTIYF	TGTGCCAGCAGCGCCGATATCTCTGGAAACACCATATATTTT
TRBD1	TRBV7-9	few	TRBJ2-7	CASSLGGQGTFDEQYF	TGTGCCAGCAGCTTAGGAGGACAGGGGACATTTGACGAGCAGTACTTC
NA	TRBV5-5	few	TRBJ2-3	CASSDTPADTQYF	TGTGCCAGCAGCGACACCCCAGCAGATACGCAGTATTTT
NA	TRBV5-1	few	TRBJ2-3	CASSLPLEGRTDTQYF	TGCGCCAGCAGCCTTCCCCTGGAGGGCCGCACAGATACGCAGTATTTT
NA	TRBV5-6	few	TRBJ2-1	CASSSGFGVYNEQFF	TGTGCCAGCAGTAGTGGTTTTGGAGTCTACAATGAGCAGTTCTTC
NA	TRBV7-8	NA	TRBJ2-7	CASSRSQGEEYF	TGTGCCAGCAGCCGTAGTCAGGGCGAGGAGTACTTC
NA	TRBV6-5	NA	TRBJ2-7	CASSLYADPSSYEQYF	TGTGCCAGCAGTCTCTATGCGGACCCTAGCTCCTACGAGCAGTACTTC
NA	TRBV6-5	NA	TRBJ2-7	CASSYGGSGEYEQYF	TGTGCCAGCAGTTACGGTGGGTCGGGAGAATACGAGCAGTACTTC
NA	TRBV4-1	NA	TRBJ1-1	CASSQDQIPNTEAFF	TGCGCCAGCAGCCAAGATCAGATCCCGAACACTGAAGCTTTCTTT
NA	TRBV27	few	TRBJ1-2	CASSLSLGVGGNYGYTF	TGTGCCAGCAGTTTATCACTCGGCGTCGGCGGGAACTATGGCTACACCTTC
NA	TRBV28	NA	TRBJ2-7	CASRTGTSLGYEQYF	TGTGCCAGCAGGACGGGGACGAGTCTCGGTTACGAGCAGTACTTC
NA	TRBV7-9	few	TRBJ1-5	CASSPLGAGDQPQHF	TGTGCCAGCAGCCCACTGGGAGCGGGGGATCAGCCCCAGCATTTT
NA	TRBV6-5	many	TRBJ1-5	CASSYDGVSNQPQHF	TGTGCCAGCAGCTACGACGGGGTTAGCAATCAGCCCCAGCATTTT
NA	TRBV5-4	few	TRBJ2-3	CASMGSTDTQYF	TGTGCCAGCATGGGGAGCACAGATACGCAGTATTTT
TRBD2	TRBV5-6	NA	TRBJ2-7	CASSLFAGGAAYEQYF	TGTGCCAGCAGCTTATTTGCGGGGGGAGCCGCCTACGAGCAGTACTTC
NA	TRBV11-2	few	TRBJ2-7	CASTQGGLDFYEQYF	TGTGCCAGCACCCAGGGGGGACTAGATTTCTACGAGCAGTACTTC
NA	TRBV7-2	NA	TRBJ1-5	CASSSTQNQPQHF	TGTGCCAGCAGCTCGACCCAGAATCAGCCCCAGCATTTT
NA	TRBV3-1	many	TRBJ2-1	CASSQGERNEQFF	TGTGCCAGCAGCCAAGGCGAGCGCAATGAGCAGTTCTTC
NA	TRBV5-4	NA	TRBJ1-5	CASSFEGWGENQPQHF	TGTGCCAGCAGCTTCGAGGGTTGGGGAGAAAATCAGCCCCAGCATTTT
NA	TRBV19	few	TRBJ1-2	CASSTWGIAGYTF	TGTGCCAGTAGTACTTGGGGGATCGCCGGCTACACCTTC